What follows describes a single TCR beta chain. The CDR3 has 14 amino acids. The germline gives CDR1 SQVTM, CDR2 ANQGSEA. The V end was cut by 7 bases, the J end by 0 bases, with 15 bases between. Followed over time, Seattle patients had been enrolled while infection was active. The data are from a study of blood T cell repertoires in COVID-19. As for the study in general: Donors in the United States, Italy and Spain gave samples during acute or convalescent COVID-19.

Original data processing: Amplified reference gene primers provided the basis for estimating nucleated cell counts. Sequencing was performed with immunoSEQ multiplex PCR; in TCRdb, only in-frame clones are kept and a portion is missing. The D gene and trimming were derived from the DNA, and the V and J assignments and clone size from that table. The table records 350,000 to 450,000 clones, approximately 86% of them present only once. The chain carries TRBV29-1 and TRBJ2-5; maybe TRBD1 (6 bases). The TCR comes from a woman aged 55-70 years with COVID-19, enrolled during active disease. The sequencing input was peripheral blood. CDR3 in DNA: TGCAGCGCCGTTAAAGACAGGTACCAAGAGACCCAGTACTTC. This sequence encodes CSAVKDRYQETQYF. The full variable domain, its missing parts supplied by reference TRBV29-1 and TRBJ2-5, is SAVISQKPSRDICQRGTSLTIQCQVDSQVTMMFWYRQQPGQSLTLIATANQGSEATYESGFVIDKFPISRPNLTFSTLTVSNMSPEDSSIYLCSAVKDRYQETQYFGPGTRLLVL.